These T cell receptor beta chains were read from a single sample in a study of blood T cell repertoires in COVID-19. Here immunoSEQ multiplex PCR was the method, and the copy in TCRdb shows in-frame clones only, minus some. Among about 98,000 clones listed, 82% were seen once. The sequenced sample was peripheral blood. All receptors come from an elderly man with acute or convalescent COVID-19. The CDR3 runs from the conserved cysteine through the conserved F or W. Fields, in order: V gene, clone size, J gene, D gene, CDR3 protein, CDR3 DNA. The D gene is left open where the match is weak. Clone size is not always given. Where it is, it says once, few, many or a class for expanded clones.

V gene: TRBV5-8; clone size: NA; J gene: TRBJ2-3; D gene: NA; CDR3 protein: CASSHGSTDTQYF; CDR3 DNA: TGTGCCAGCAGCCACGGGAGCACAGATACGCAGTATTTT
V gene: TRBV9; clone size: NA; J gene: TRBJ1-3; D gene: TRBD1; CDR3 protein: CASSVGQAGRNTIYF; CDR3 DNA: TGTGCCAGCAGCGTCGGACAGGCAGGTAGAAACACCATATATTTT
V gene: TRBV19; clone size: NA; J gene: TRBJ2-7; D gene: NA; CDR3 protein: CASSKQGPYEQYF; CDR3 DNA: TGTGCCAGTAGTAAACAGGGACCCTACGAGCAGTACTTC
V gene: TRBV4-1; clone size: few; J gene: TRBJ2-1; D gene: NA; CDR3 protein: CASRGAGSYNEQFF; CDR3 DNA: TGCGCCAGCAGGGGGGCAGGGTCCTACAATGAGCAGTTCTTC
V gene: TRBV19; clone size: NA; J gene: TRBJ1-1; D gene: NA; CDR3 protein: CASSSLQGGVAFF; CDR3 DNA: TGTGCCAGTAGTAGCCTGCAGGGTGGGGTGGCTTTCTTT
V gene: TRBV5-5; clone size: NA; J gene: TRBJ1-1; D gene: TRBD1; CDR3 protein: CASSVQGWGEAFF; CDR3 DNA: TGTGCCAGCAGCGTACAGGGGTGGGGTGAAGCTTTCTTT
V gene: TRBV19; clone size: NA; J gene: TRBJ2-1; D gene: TRBD2; CDR3 protein: CASSILYRGTSGRAVTYNEQFF; CDR3 DNA: TGTGCCAGTAGTATCCTATACCGAGGGACTAGCGGGAGGGCCGTAACCTACAATGAGCAGTTCTTC
V gene: TRBV30; clone size: NA; J gene: TRBJ2-6; D gene: NA; CDR3 protein: CAWSGGPLSGANVLTF; CDR3 DNA: TGTGCCTGGAGCGGGGGGCCGCTCTCTGGGGCCAACGTCCTGACTTTC
V gene: TRBV20-1; clone size: NA; J gene: TRBJ1-1; D gene: NA; CDR3 protein: CSARRTDEAFF; CDR3 DNA: TGCAGTGCTAGACGGACAGATGAAGCTTTCTTT
V gene: TRBV9; clone size: NA; J gene: TRBJ2-3; D gene: NA; CDR3 protein: CASSADRDTQYF; CDR3 DNA: TGTGCCAGCAGCGCGGACAGAGATACGCAGTATTTT
V gene: TRBV10-1; clone size: NA; J gene: TRBJ2-7; D gene: NA; CDR3 protein: CASSESLDRIYEQYF; CDR3 DNA: TGCGCCAGCAGTGAGTCTCTCGACAGGATCTACGAGCAGTACTTC
V gene: TRBV6-2/TRBV6-3; clone size: NA; J gene: TRBJ2-2; D gene: TRBD2; CDR3 protein: CASSWGGSGTGELFF; CDR3 DNA: TGTGCCAGCAGTTGGGGCGGGAGTGGCACCGGGGAGCTGTTTTTT
V gene: TRBV18; clone size: NA; J gene: TRBJ1-6; D gene: TRBD1; CDR3 protein: CASSPDRGNSPLHF; CDR3 DNA: TGTGCCAGCTCCCCCGACAGGGGGAATTCACCCCTCCACTTT
V gene: TRBV18; clone size: few; J gene: TRBJ2-7; D gene: NA; CDR3 protein: CASSDQGTYEQYF; CDR3 DNA: TGTGCCAGCTCAGATCAGGGGACCTACGAGCAGTACTTC
V gene: TRBV19; clone size: NA; J gene: TRBJ1-1; D gene: TRBD1; CDR3 protein: CASIDRGTEAFF; CDR3 DNA: TGTGCCAGTATTGACAGGGGGACTGAAGCTTTCTTT
V gene: TRBV2; clone size: few; J gene: TRBJ2-3; D gene: NA; CDR3 protein: CASSGSGFPDTQYF; CDR3 DNA: TGTGCCAGCAGTGGGTCAGGTTTTCCTGATACGCAGTATTTT
V gene: TRBV5-1; clone size: NA; J gene: TRBJ1-2; D gene: TRBD1; CDR3 protein: CASSLSPGQGDYGYTF; CDR3 DNA: TGCGCCAGCAGCTTGTCCCCGGGACAGGGGGACTATGGCTACACCTTC
V gene: TRBV6-1; clone size: NA; J gene: TRBJ2-7; D gene: TRBD1; CDR3 protein: CASSEQGAEQYF; CDR3 DNA: TGTGCCAGCAGTGAACAGGGGGCCGAGCAGTACTTC
V gene: TRBV6-2/TRBV6-3; clone size: NA; J gene: TRBJ2-3; D gene: TRBD2; CDR3 protein: CASSSGGGGHTDTQYF; CDR3 DNA: TGTGCCAGCAGTTCCGGAGGCGGGGGGCACACAGATACGCAGTATTTT
V gene: TRBV27; clone size: NA; J gene: TRBJ1-2; D gene: NA; CDR3 protein: CASSPQGIGYTF; CDR3 DNA: TGTGCCAGCAGTCCCCAGGGTATAGGCTACACCTTC
V gene: TRBV15; clone size: NA; J gene: TRBJ2-5; D gene: NA; CDR3 protein: CATSRDTTGLWETQYF; CDR3 DNA: TGTGCCACCAGCCGGGATACCACAGGGCTTTGGGAGACCCAGTACTTC
V gene: TRBV11-2; clone size: NA; J gene: TRBJ1-5; D gene: NA; CDR3 protein: CASSKGDYSNQPQHF; CDR3 DNA: TGTGCCAGCAGTAAAGGGGATTATAGCAATCAGCCCCAGCATTTT
V gene: TRBV7-2; clone size: NA; J gene: TRBJ2-7; D gene: NA; CDR3 protein: CASSLRRSGGNYEQYF; CDR3 DNA: TGTGCCAGCAGCCTTAGAAGGTCTGGGGGCAACTACGAGCAGTACTTC
V gene: TRBV6-2/TRBV6-3; clone size: NA; J gene: TRBJ2-2; D gene: NA; CDR3 protein: CASSTLRDWNTGELFF; CDR3 DNA: TGTGCCAGCAGTACATTGAGGGACTGGAACACCGGGGAGCTGTTTTTT
V gene: TRBV3-1/TRBV3-2; clone size: NA; J gene: TRBJ1-2; D gene: NA; CDR3 protein: CASSQDLRDMDYGYTF; CDR3 DNA: TGTGCCAGCAGCCAAGACCTCCGGGACATGGACTATGGCTACACCTTC
V gene: TRBV6-1; clone size: NA; J gene: TRBJ2-3; D gene: TRBD2; CDR3 protein: CASSDARLAGGVTQYF; CDR3 DNA: TGTGCCAGCAGTGACGCCCGGCTAGCGGGAGGAGTTACGCAGTATTTT
V gene: TRBV11-3; clone size: NA; J gene: TRBJ2-5; D gene: NA; CDR3 protein: CASSGSRGAQETQYF; CDR3 DNA: TGTGCCAGCAGCGGAAGCAGGGGTGCCCAAGAGACCCAGTACTTC
V gene: TRBV28; clone size: NA; J gene: TRBJ1-5; D gene: NA; CDR3 protein: CASIPGFGPQHF; CDR3 DNA: TGTGCCAGCATCCCCGGGTTTGGGCCCCAGCATTTT
V gene: TRBV6-2/TRBV6-3; clone size: NA; J gene: TRBJ1-5; D gene: NA; CDR3 protein: CASSSGTQPQHF; CDR3 DNA: TGTGCCAGCAGTAGCGGCACTCAGCCCCAGCATTTT
V gene: TRBV15; clone size: NA; J gene: TRBJ1-5; D gene: TRBD1; CDR3 protein: CATSRQQGTRRNQPQHF; CDR3 DNA: TGTGCCACCAGCAGACAACAGGGGACCAGGCGGAATCAGCCCCAGCATTTT
V gene: TRBV6-5; clone size: NA; J gene: TRBJ1-5; D gene: NA; CDR3 protein: CASIQDSRVTPQHF; CDR3 DNA: TGTGCCAGCATTCAGGACTCACGAGTCACGCCCCAGCATTTT
V gene: TRBV7-2; clone size: NA; J gene: TRBJ2-3; D gene: TRBD2; CDR3 protein: CASSPRPLAGGTDTQYF; CDR3 DNA: TGTGCCAGCAGCCCCCGACCTCTAGCGGGAGGCACAGATACGCAGTATTTT
V gene: TRBV19; clone size: NA; J gene: TRBJ2-2; D gene: NA; CDR3 protein: CASSIARETRELFF; CDR3 DNA: TGTGCCAGTAGTATTGCCCGGGAAACCCGGGAGCTGTTTTTT
V gene: TRBV27; clone size: NA; J gene: TRBJ2-7; D gene: NA; CDR3 protein: CASSLVAGSYEQYF; CDR3 DNA: TGTGCCAGCAGTTTAGTGGCGGGCTCCTACGAGCAGTACTTC
V gene: TRBV5-1; clone size: NA; J gene: TRBJ1-2; D gene: NA; CDR3 protein: CASSLPYSYGYTF; CDR3 DNA: TGCGCCAGCAGCTTACCTTACTCGTATGGCTACACCTTC